This T cell receptor (beta chain) was documented in a study of T cells expressing NK-cell markers. Overall study: There were seven HCMV-seropositive donors and one seronegative donor among the eight sequenced.

TCRdb derives one entry per CDR3 protein from the 5' RACE reads, leaving out DNA. In all, the sample yields about 460,000 distinct CDR3 sequences. The clonotype was recovered from a woman in her forties or fifties in good health. Sequencing input: blood T cells: a sorted CD56 or NKG2C T cell subset, CD4+ or CD8+ T cells, or bulk PBMC T cells (not recorded which).

The chain's CDR3 is CASSWQGTLRNTEAFF. The J gene is TRBJ1-1, the V gene TRBV12-3 or TRBV12-4. The CDR3 spans 16 residues.